This is a list of T cell receptor beta chains from one sample in a study of T cells after somatic rescue of genetic block. Generated by immunoSEQ multiplex PCR, the TCRdb table keeps only in-frame clones and is missing some. The sample carries over 14,000 clones, about 65% recorded once. The sequencing sample was made of peripheral blood mononuclear cells (PBMCs). These receptors all come from a man younger than 30. Each CDR3 is given without its conserved first and last residue. The order of the fields is V gene, CDR3 protein.

V gene: TRBV18; CDR3 protein: ASSPPKTSSYEQY
V gene: TRBV2; CDR3 protein: ASSSEGSSKETQY
V gene: TRBV9; CDR3 protein: ASSFGTGYEQY
V gene: TRBV30; CDR3 protein: AWSVQGRGGSNQPQH
V gene: TRBV18; CDR3 protein: ASSPGRGQGQPQH
V gene: TRBV7-2; CDR3 protein: ASSLNGAETQY
V gene: TRBV9; CDR3 protein: ASSLHSASNTGELF
V gene: TRBV7-9; CDR3 protein: ASTLQGGGTDTQY
V gene: TRBV4-1; CDR3 protein: ASSQTDRGFNSPLH
V gene: TRBV6-5; CDR3 protein: ASSYRTGRVAF
V gene: TRBV9; CDR3 protein: ASSVGLAVGWKETQY
V gene: TRBV18; CDR3 protein: ASSPIRAFSDTQY
V gene: TRBV11-2; CDR3 protein: ASSSVAGGRETQY
V gene: TRBV15; CDR3 protein: ATSRGPSRGVTGELF
V gene: TRBV30; CDR3 protein: AWSGQGTYGYT
V gene: TRBV5-4; CDR3 protein: ASSLGQGATEAF
V gene: TRBV19; CDR3 protein: ASFGQGTPNEQF
V gene: TRBV6-6; CDR3 protein: ASSYWDRVSYEQY
V gene: TRBV18; CDR3 protein: ASSPGSNQPQH
V gene: TRBV6-5; CDR3 protein: ASSYELMGYNEQF
V gene: TRBV19; CDR3 protein: ASTKKGPSVSVGLAKNIQY
V gene: TRBV10-3; CDR3 protein: AITGLLNTEAF
V gene: TRBV11-1; CDR3 protein: ASSPRWGSEHEQY
V gene: TRBV5-5; CDR3 protein: ASSLFAGASTDTQY
V gene: TRBV6-5; CDR3 protein: ASRWTGGTGELF
V gene: TRBV30; CDR3 protein: AWSQIYEQY
V gene: TRBV5-1; CDR3 protein: ASSLTGIETQY
V gene: TRBV7-9; CDR3 protein: ASSFGDSPTDTQY
V gene: TRBV6-6; CDR3 protein: ASSYTGTGNYGYT
V gene: TRBV5-6; CDR3 protein: ASLLWGAPPDTQY
V gene: TRBV30; CDR3 protein: AWSWGRGGLYEQY
V gene: TRBV18; CDR3 protein: ASSPSAGPSYEQY
V gene: TRBV28; CDR3 protein: ASRDSTDTQY
V gene: TRBV28; CDR3 protein: ASSSPGRSAGNTIY
V gene: TRBV5-1; CDR3 protein: ASSPLALAGNYEQY